Sequencing of this T cell receptor beta chain was carried out in a study of T-cell reconstitution after alpha-beta-depleted transplantation in children. CDR1 and CDR2 from the germline V gene are SGDLS and YYNGEE. The CDR3 loop spans 16 amino acids. V lost 0 bases, J lost 1 base, and 5 bases stayed unmatched. Unique molecular identifiers were incorporated when the TCRbeta library was constructed. One entry per CDR3 protein results from TCRdb running MiXCR on the PCR reads. The data contain about 610,000 distinct CDR3 sequences, over 25% of them singletons. General study results and limits: The origin of high day-60 TCRbeta diversity in some patients lay in surviving recipient T cells and thymic progenitors. A year had passed since transplant, and T-cell counts and diversity by then came mostly from newly produced T cells.

The sample holds a few counts of this clonotype. Its antigen remains unidentified. The rearrangement uses TRBV9 and TRBJ2-5; 8 bases agree with TRBD2. Sample: PBMCs, taken before TCRalphabeta/CD19-depleted stem cell transplant. This TCR came from a boy younger than two with Wiskott-Aldrich syndrome, due to receive a stem cell transplant. The CDR3 here is CASSVVALAAQETQYF. CDR3 bases: TGTGCCAGCAGCGTAGTTGCACTAGCGGCCCAAGAGACCCAGTACTTC. The full variable domain, its missing parts supplied by reference TRBV9 and TRBJ2-5, is DSGVTQTPKHLITATGQRVTLRCSPRSGDLSVYWYQQSLDQGLQFLIQYYNGEERAKGNILERFSAQQFPDLHSELNLSSLELGDSALYFCASSVVALAAQETQYFGPGTRLLVL.